A selection of T cell receptor beta chains follows, all from one sample in a study of patients and donors after allogeneic stem cell transplantation. TCRdb independently ran MiXCR on the RT-PCR reads; one entry per CDR3 protein. The data hold some 87,000 distinct CDR3 sequences, with around 48% observed a single time. The material sequenced was blood, either unsorted or a sorted T cell fraction (not recorded which). The receptors were sampled from a human donor who was either an allogeneic HSCT recipient or a stem cell or donor lymphocyte infusion donor (not recorded which). It is not recorded whose cells these are; they may come from a transplant donor. The CDR3 runs from the conserved cysteine through the conserved F or W. D genes are given only for firm matches. Size is stated for part of the rows, as once, few or many counts, or as a class when the clone is expanded.

J gene | V gene | clone size | D gene | CDR3 protein | CDR3 DNA
TRBJ1-1 | TRBV20-1 | once | NA | CSARVGTVNTEAFF | TGCAGTGCTAGAGTGGGGACGGTGAACACTGAAGCTTTCTTT
TRBJ1-5 | TRBV28 | NA | NA | CASSFLGENQPQHF | TGTGCCAGCAGTTTTCTAGGGGAAAATCAGCCCCAGCATTTT
TRBJ2-3 | TRBV28 | NA | TRBD2 | CASSLTSGRTPYTDTQYF | TGTGCCAGCAGTCTGACTAGCGGGAGGACACCTTACACAGATACGCAGTATTTT
TRBJ1-5 | TRBV9 | NA | NA | CASSPTSYSNQPQHF | TGTGCCAGCAGCCCGACGAGCTATAGCAATCAGCCCCAGCATTTT
TRBJ1-1 | TRBV12-3/TRBV12-4 | few | NA | CASTFRGTEAFF | TGTGCCAGCACTTTCAGAGGGACTGAAGCTTTCTTT
TRBJ1-5 | TRBV20-1 | NA | NA | CSARDWKNQPQHF | TGCAGTGCTAGAGATTGGAAAAATCAGCCCCAGCATTTT
TRBJ1-5 | TRBV2 | few | NA | CASSVNLIQHF | TGTGCCAGCAGTGTTAATTTGATCCAGCATTTT
TRBJ1-1 | TRBV10-2 | few | NA | CASSDGLPNTEAFF | TGCGCCAGCAGTGATGGTCTTCCGAACACTGAAGCTTTCTTT
TRBJ2-5 | TRBV6-2/TRBV6-3 | NA | NA | CASSSSPARAETQYF | TGTGCCAGCAGTTCGAGCCCAGCGAGGGCAGAGACCCAGTACTTC
TRBJ1-4 | TRBV4-3 | NA | TRBD1 | CASSQTQGANEKLFF | TGCGCCAGCAGCCAAACACAGGGGGCAAATGAAAAACTGTTTTTT
TRBJ2-1 | TRBV5-1 | NA | TRBD2 | CASSEDYGTSGYNEQFF | TGCGCCAGCAGCGAGGATTACGGGACTAGCGGCTACAATGAGCAGTTCTTC
TRBJ1-4 | TRBV20-1 | NA | NA | CSALRTANIEKLFF | TGCAGTGCTCTAAGGACGGCAAACATTGAAAAACTGTTTTTT
TRBJ1-1 | TRBV12-3/TRBV12-4 | NA | NA | CASSFPTEREVGKAFF | TGTGCCAGCAGTTTTCCCACAGAACGGGAGGTAGGAAAAGCTTTCTTT
TRBJ1-3 | TRBV5-5 | NA | NA | CASSSADSGNTIYF | TGTGCCAGCAGCTCGGCAGACTCTGGAAACACCATATATTTT
TRBJ2-5 | TRBV12-3/TRBV12-4 | NA | NA | CASSWVRDLETQYF | TGTGCCAGCAGTTGGGTTAGGGACCTAGAGACCCAGTACTTC
TRBJ1-5 | TRBV28 | few | TRBD1 | CASRYRGPNQPQHF | TGTGCCAGCAGATACAGGGGTCCCAATCAGCCCCAGCATTTT
TRBJ1-1 | TRBV7-2 | NA | NA | CASSLWAGKMNTEAFF | TGTGCCAGCAGCTTGTGGGCGGGGAAAATGAACACTGAAGCTTTCTTT
TRBJ1-2 | TRBV18 | NA | TRBD1 | CASSPVERDRPYGYTF | TGTGCCAGCTCACCAGTGGAACGGGACAGGCCTTATGGCTACACCTTC
TRBJ2-3 | TRBV5-1 | NA | NA | CASKIEGMTDTQYF | TGCGCCAGCAAAATTGAGGGTATGACAGATACGCAGTATTTT
TRBJ1-3 | TRBV12-3/TRBV12-4 | few | NA | CASKRNTIYF | TGTGCCAGCAAGAGGAACACCATATATTTT
TRBJ2-2 | TRBV7-9 | once | NA | CASSSPVNTGELFF | TGTGCCAGCAGCTCCCCAGTAAACACCGGGGAGCTGTTTTTT
TRBJ1-4 | TRBV6-6 | NA | NA | CASSYSREKLFF | TGTGCCAGCAGTTACTCACGGGAAAAACTGTTTTTT
TRBJ1-1 | TRBV12-3/TRBV12-4 | few | TRBD1 | CASNLPQTGKDTEAFF | TGTGCCAGCAACCTTCCCCAGACAGGGAAGGACACTGAAGCTTTCTTT
TRBJ1-1 | TRBV7-3 | NA | NA | CASSPRHDQGAFF | TGTGCCAGCAGCCCCCGACACGATCAGGGAGCTTTCTTT
TRBJ2-3 | TRBV29-1 | NA | TRBD1 | CSVESFQGEGTDTQYF | TGCAGCGTTGAATCGTTCCAGGGGGAAGGGACAGATACGCAGTATTTT
TRBJ2-2 | TRBV27 | NA | NA | CASSYSAGTTGELFF | TGTGCCAGCAGTTACTCCGCGGGAACCACCGGGGAGCTGTTTTTT
TRBJ2-1 | TRBV6-5 | NA | TRBD1 | CASRRPTGAPYNEQFF | TGTGCCAGCAGAAGACCGACAGGGGCCCCTTACAATGAGCAGTTCTTC
TRBJ1-5 | TRBV19 | few | NA | CASSPAERQPQHF | TGTGCCAGTAGTCCCGCGGAAAGACAGCCCCAGCATTTT
TRBJ1-2 | TRBV12-3/TRBV12-4 | few | TRBD1 | CASAPGQGAYGYTF | TGTGCCTCAGCGCCGGGGCAGGGGGCGTATGGCTACACCTTC
TRBJ1-1 | TRBV29-1 | NA | TRBD1 | CSVMDRNYEAFF | TGCAGCGTCATGGACAGGAACTATGAAGCTTTCTTT
TRBJ1-1 | TRBV9 | NA | NA | CASSVHPGLDGEAFF | TGTGCCAGCAGCGTACACCCGGGCCTGGATGGTGAAGCTTTCTTT
TRBJ1-1 | TRBV5-1 | few | NA | CASSYYRRFNTEAFF | TGCGCCAGCAGCTACTACAGGAGATTCAACACTGAAGCTTTCTTT
TRBJ2-1 | TRBV29-1 | NA | NA | CSALTESSYNEQFF | TGCAGCGCCCTGACTGAAAGTTCCTACAATGAGCAGTTCTTC
TRBJ1-4 | TRBV15 | once | NA | CATSRGGEPTNEKLFF | TGTGCCACCAGCAGAGGCGGGGAGCCAACTAATGAAAAACTGTTTTTT
TRBJ1-4 | TRBV6-6 | few | NA | CASSYRSTNEKLFF | TGTGCCAGCAGCTACAGGTCAACTAATGAAAAACTGTTTTTT
TRBJ1-3 | TRBV14 | NA | NA | CASSQGHPSGNTIYF | TGTGCCAGCAGCCAGGGACACCCCTCTGGAAACACCATATATTTT
TRBJ2-5 | TRBV3-1 | few | NA | CASSLQGETQYF | TGTGCCAGCAGCCTACAGGGAGAGACCCAGTACTTC